The rows below give T cell receptor beta chains drawn from one sample of a study of blood T cell repertoires in COVID-19. Assay used: immunoSEQ multiplex PCR; TCRdb lists only in-frame clones, some missing. The sample records roughly 200,000 clones, about 86% being singletons. Material: peripheral blood. These receptors all stem from a man aged 45-65 years with active or convalescent COVID-19. The CDR3 runs from the conserved cysteine through the conserved F or W. Each record gives: D gene, J gene, V gene, clone size, CDR3 protein, CDR3 DNA. The D gene is left open where the match is weak. Expanded clones are given a class, and other clones once, few, many or no size at all.

TRBD1 TRBJ1-1 TRBV18 . CASSGDRGADTEAFF TGTGCCAGCTCGGGGGACAGGGGGGCGGACACTGAAGCTTTCTTT
. TRBJ1-1 TRBV6-5 . CASSSSTVNTEAFF TGTGCCAGCAGTAGCAGCACAGTGAACACTGAAGCTTTCTTT
TRBD1 TRBJ2-7 TRBV10-2 . CATRDRDYEQYF TGCGCCACCCGGGACAGGGACTACGAGCAGTACTTC
TRBD2 TRBJ2-3 TRBV5-1 . CASSSWPTGVAGAYTDTQYF TGCGCCAGCAGCTCGTGGCCTACAGGGGTAGCGGGGGCCTACACAGATACGCAGTATTTT
. TRBJ1-2 TRBV12-3/TRBV12-4 . CASTRANYGYTF TGTGCCAGCACGAGGGCTAACTATGGCTACACCTTC
. TRBJ1-5 TRBV11-2 . CASSTRDQPQHF TGTGCCAGCAGCACGAGGGATCAGCCCCAGCATTTT
. TRBJ2-4 TRBV6-2/TRBV6-3 . CASSYAGAGNIQYF TGTGCCAGCAGTTATGCGGGGGCGGGAAACATTCAGTACTTC
. TRBJ1-5 TRBV29-1 . CSVGANSNQPQHF TGCAGCGTTGGTGCGAATAGCAATCAGCCCCAGCATTTT
TRBD1 TRBJ2-1 TRBV27 . CASSLLGQTYNEQFF TGTGCCAGCAGTTTATTGGGACAGACTTACAATGAGCAGTTCTTC
TRBD2 TRBJ2-1 TRBV11-3 once CASSLVGGGAYNEQFF TGTGCCAGCAGCTTAGTTGGCGGGGGGGCCTACAATGAGCAGTTCTTC
. TRBJ2-7 TRBV10-3 once CAISESSDEQYF TGTGCCATCAGTGAGTCTAGCGACGAGCAGTACTTC
. TRBJ1-2 TRBV7-2 once CASSPAPGIYNDGYTF TGTGCCAGCAGCCCCGCCCCCGGGATTTACAACGATGGCTACACCTTC
TRBD2 TRBJ2-1 TRBV24-1 few CATSRGTSGVGGEQFF TGTGCCACCAGCCGAGGGACTAGCGGGGTGGGTGGTGAGCAGTTCTTC
TRBD1 TRBJ1-6 TRBV9 . CASSVSGTGNSPLHF TGTGCCAGCAGCGTATCTGGGACAGGTAATTCACCCCTCCACTTT
. TRBJ2-2 TRBV28 . CASSLDFNTGELFF TGTGCCAGCAGTCTCGACTTCAACACCGGGGAGCTGTTTTTT